This TCR beta chain was documented in a study of cytomegalovirus exposure and HLA in healthy donors. As to this clone: The target antigen is unknown.

Study results and caveats: Presence/absence analyses rested on an assumption that sequencing depth was roughly uniform across donors. Later work found that TCR association rates differed between HLA loci; DRB1 had the most and HLA-C the fewest. Most of the CMV-associated TCR beta chains (in a later analysis) appeared to be HLA-restricted.

This CDR3 has 16 amino acids. CDR1 SGHDT and CDR2 YYEEEE come from the germline V gene. V lost 4 bases, J lost 3 bases, and 16 bases lay in between. The PCR was carried out with 60 Vbeta primers and 13 Jbeta primers. Here immunoSEQ multiplex PCR was the method, and the copy in TCRdb shows in-frame clones only, minus some. Of around 110,000 clones in the sample, roughly four fifths were seen once. The sample consisted of PBMCs. The chain links TRBV5-6 to TRBJ2-2, with D possibly TRBD1 on 5 matching bases. This TCR was sampled from a woman aged 18-29 years in good health and CMV-seronegative. CDR3 in DNA: TGTGCCAGCAGCCGTACCAGGGTCTGGGACACCGGGGAGCTGTTTTTT. Translation gives CASSRTRVWDTGELFF.